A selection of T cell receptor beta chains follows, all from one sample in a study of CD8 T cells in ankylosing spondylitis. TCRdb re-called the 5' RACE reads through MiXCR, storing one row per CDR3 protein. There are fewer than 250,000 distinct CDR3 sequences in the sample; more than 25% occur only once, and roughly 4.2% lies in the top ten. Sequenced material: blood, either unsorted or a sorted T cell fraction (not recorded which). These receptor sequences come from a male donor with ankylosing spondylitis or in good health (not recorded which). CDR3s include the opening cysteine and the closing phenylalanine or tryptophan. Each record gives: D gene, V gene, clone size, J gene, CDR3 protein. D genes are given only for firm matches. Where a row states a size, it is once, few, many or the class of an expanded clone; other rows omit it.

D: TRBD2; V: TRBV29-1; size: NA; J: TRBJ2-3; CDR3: CSGAAGGANGDTQYF
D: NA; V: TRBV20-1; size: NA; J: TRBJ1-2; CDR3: CSARNLNGYTF
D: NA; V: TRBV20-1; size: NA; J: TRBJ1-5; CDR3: CSARDSLRGNQPQHF
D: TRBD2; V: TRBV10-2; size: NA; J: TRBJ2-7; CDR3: CASRTSDSYEQYF
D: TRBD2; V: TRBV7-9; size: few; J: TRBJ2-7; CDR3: CASSSRDYSYEQYF
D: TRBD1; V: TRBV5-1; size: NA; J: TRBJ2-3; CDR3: CASSLQGVADTQYF
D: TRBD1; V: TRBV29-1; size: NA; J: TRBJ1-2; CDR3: CSVVVGETGEDYGYTF
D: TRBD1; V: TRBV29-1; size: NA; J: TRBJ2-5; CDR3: CSVEAKDRGTGTQYF
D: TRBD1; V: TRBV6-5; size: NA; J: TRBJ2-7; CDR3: CASSYPGQRYEQYF
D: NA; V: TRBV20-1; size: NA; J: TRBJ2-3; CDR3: CSARGGGGADTQYF
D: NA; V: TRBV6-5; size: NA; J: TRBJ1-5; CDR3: CASSYSWGGNQPQHF
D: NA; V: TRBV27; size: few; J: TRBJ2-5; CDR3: CASSLDMGRQKETQYF
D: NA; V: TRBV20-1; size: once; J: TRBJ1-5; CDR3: CSASLGSSSNQPQHF
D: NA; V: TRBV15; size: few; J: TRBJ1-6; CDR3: CATSNLGNSPLHF
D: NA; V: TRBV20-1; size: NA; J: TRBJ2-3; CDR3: CSAEGPPVADTQYF
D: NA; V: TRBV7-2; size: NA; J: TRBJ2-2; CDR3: CASSPFGEFGYGELFF
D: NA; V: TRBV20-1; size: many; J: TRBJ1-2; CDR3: CSAPIGAARDGYTF
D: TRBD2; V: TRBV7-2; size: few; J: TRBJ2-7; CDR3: CASSLEAGGYEQYF
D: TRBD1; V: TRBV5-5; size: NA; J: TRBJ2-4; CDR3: CASSLTGSLVIAKNIQYF
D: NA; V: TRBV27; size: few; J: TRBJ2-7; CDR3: CASIHLAYEQYF
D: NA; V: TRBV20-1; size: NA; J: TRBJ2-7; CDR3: CSASSGDSYEQYF
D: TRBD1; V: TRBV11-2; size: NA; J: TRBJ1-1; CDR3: CASSPRPGQGTEAFF
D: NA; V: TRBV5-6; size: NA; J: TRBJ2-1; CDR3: CASSLSGRGYWNEQFF
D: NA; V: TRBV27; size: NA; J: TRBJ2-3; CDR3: CASSLEDRTDTQYF
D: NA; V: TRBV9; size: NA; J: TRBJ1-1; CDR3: CASSVAGWDEAFF
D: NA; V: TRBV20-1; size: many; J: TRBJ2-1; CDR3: CSARRMLGAHNEQFF
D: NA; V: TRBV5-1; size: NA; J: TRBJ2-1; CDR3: CASSLRQGLYNEQFF
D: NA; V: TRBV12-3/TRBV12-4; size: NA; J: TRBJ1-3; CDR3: CASSGNTIYF
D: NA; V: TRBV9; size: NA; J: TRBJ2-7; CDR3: CASTHEQYF
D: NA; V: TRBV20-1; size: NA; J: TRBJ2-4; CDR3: CSARATANKNIQYF
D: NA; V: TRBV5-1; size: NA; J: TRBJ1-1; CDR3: CASSLGQAVPEAFF
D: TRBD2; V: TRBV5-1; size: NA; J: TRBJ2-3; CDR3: CASSLPGLAGVRADTQYF
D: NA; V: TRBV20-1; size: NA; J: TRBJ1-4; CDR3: CSASPGKTNEKLFF
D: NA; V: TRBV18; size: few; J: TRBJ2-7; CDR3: CASSPRQDSYEQYF
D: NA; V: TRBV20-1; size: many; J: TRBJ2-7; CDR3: CSASTHQGGYEQYF
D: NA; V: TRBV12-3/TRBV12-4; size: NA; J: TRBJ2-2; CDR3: CASRRDTGELFF
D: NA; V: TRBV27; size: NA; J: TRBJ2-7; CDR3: CASRRHSVGSYEQYF
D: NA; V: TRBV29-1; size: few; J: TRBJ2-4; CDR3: CSVEEGGNIQYF
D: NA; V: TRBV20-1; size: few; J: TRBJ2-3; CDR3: CSARDWGTRTDTQYF
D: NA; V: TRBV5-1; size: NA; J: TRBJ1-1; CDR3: CASSFSGTEAFF
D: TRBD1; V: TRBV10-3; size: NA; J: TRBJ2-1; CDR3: CAISESGTGKFF
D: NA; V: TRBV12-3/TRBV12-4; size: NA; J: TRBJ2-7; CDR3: CASSVRVSSEQYF
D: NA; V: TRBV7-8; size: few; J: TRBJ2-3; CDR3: CASSLWADTQYF
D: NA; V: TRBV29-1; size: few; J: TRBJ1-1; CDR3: CSATRGGTEAFF
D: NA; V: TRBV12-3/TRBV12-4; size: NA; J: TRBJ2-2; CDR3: CASSLWPRESNTGELFF
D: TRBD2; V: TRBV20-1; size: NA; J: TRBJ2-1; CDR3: CSARELAGQNLNEQFF